This T cell receptor (beta chain) was found in a study of sequential checkpoint blockade in melanoma. Across the whole study: First-line arms were nivolumab then ipilimumab, or the reverse, randomized 1:1. Maintenance nivolumab came after either treatment sequence.

Sequencing was performed with immunoSEQ multiplex PCR; in TCRdb, only in-frame clones are kept and a portion is missing. The sample has 17,000 or so clones, around 69% seen once; the top ten hold about 20%. Germline V gene lookup returns CDR1 MNHEY and CDR2 SMNVEV (reference sequence). Trimming removed 1 base from V and 5 bases from J, with 8 bases in between. The CDR3 is 13 residues long. This clone was detected once. Treatment: randomized to nivolumab then ipilimumab (arm A) or the reverse (arm B). Live CD3+CD8+ CD19− CD56− cells were sorted from PBMCs. This chain links TRBV27 with TRBJ2-5; D uncertain. The source was CD8+ T cells sorted from blood (inferred from file names), collected from a patient given nivolumab and ipilimumab in sequence. The TCR sequence derives from a human donor with melanoma. The CDR3 DNA reads as TGTGCCAGCAGTTTATACAATATGGAGACCCAGTACTTC. Encoded protein: CASSLYNMETQYF.